The clone carrying this T cell receptor beta chain was counted a few times. Other DNA sequences in this sample translate to the same CDR3. This specimen comes from a study of shared clonotypes between healthy human individuals. Study-wide background: Donors, aged 18 to 49, were a couple of women and a few men.

V was pared by 4 bases and J by 4 bases, with 8 bases between. The germline V gene has CDR1 SGHRS and CDR2 YFSETQ. The CDR3 length is 12 residues. Donors comprised healthy HIV-negative adults lacking recent acute infections or vaccinations. Here immunoSEQ multiplex PCR was the method, and the copy in TCRdb shows in-frame clones only, minus some. Of fewer than 3 million clones listed, 85% to 95% are singletons. The clonotype comes from a young man in good health. Some clones in this sample may be carry-over from other donors' samples. The specimen sequenced was naive CD4+ T cells from PBMCs. Subset: CD45RA+ positively selected. This sequence joins TRBV5-1 and TRBJ1-2, with D perhaps TRBD1 (5 bases). In DNA form, the CDR3 reads TGCGCCAGCAGCACCGACAGCTATGGCTACACCTTC. Amino acids: CASSTDSYGYTF.